The 19 T cell receptor beta chains below all came from one sample that was sequenced in a study of T cell repertoires in cytomegalovirus infection. TCRdb redid the calling of the reads with MiXCR, one entry per CDR3 protein. The repertoire holds a few hundred thousand distinct CDR3 sequences, around a sixth seen once, with about 12% in the top ten. Specimen: PBMCs. Every receptor here comes from a human donor in good health (CMV status not recorded). Some clones in this sample may be carry-over from other donors' samples.

This clonotype was recorded a few times. The rearrangement links TRBV20-1 to TRBJ1-1; D might be TRBD1 (6 bases). The CDR3 consists of 13 residues. V lost 6 bases, J lost 2 bases, and 13 bases lay in between. Germline values: CDR1 DFQATT, CDR2 SNEGSKA (reference sequence). The CDR3 spells CSASDSVNTEAFF. CDR3 coding DNA: TGCAGTGCCTCGGACAGCGTCAACACTGAAGCTTTCTTT.

The rearrangement joins TRBV20-1 to TRBJ2-1; D is possibly TRBD2 (5 bases). This CDR3 contains 13 residues. V lost 4 bases, J lost 8 bases, and 15 bases lay in between. Per germline, CDR1 DFQATT and CDR2 SNEGSKA (reference sequence). The CDR3 here is CSAIDGVGDEQFF. DNA of the CDR3: TGCAGTGCTATCGATGGGGTCGGGGATGAGCAGTTCTTC.

This clonotype has at least ten counts. The gene calls are TRBV6-6 and TRBJ2-3; TRBD2 aligns across 8 bases. The trim removed 6 bases at V and 1 base at J, leaving 9 bases unmatched. Germline CDR1 and CDR2: MNHNY and SVGAGI (reference sequence). CDR3 size: 16 residues. The CDR3 DNA follows: TGTGCCAGCAGAATTACGATTAGCGGGGGCACAGATACGCAGTATTTT. Protein sequence: CASRITISGGTDTQYF.

This clonotype was found many times. The V and J genes are TRBV6-1 and TRBJ2-7, with D perhaps matching TRBD1 (6 bases). The CDR3 is 13 residues long. The V and J ends lost 9 bases and 7 bases respectively, with 19 bases between them. The germline V gene encodes CDR1 MNHNS and CDR2 SASEGT. DNA for the CDR3: TGTGCCAGTAGGAGGCAGGGGACGGCTGAGCAGTACTTC. Its translation is CASRRQGTAEQYF.

This clonotype was seen at least ten times. The chain uses TRBV7-2 and TRBJ1-2; D call uncertain. The CDR3 loop spans 12 amino acids. V gave up 5 bases and J gave up 8 bases, with 12 bases separating them. Germline V CDR1 and CDR2: SGHTA, FQGNSA. In nucleotides, the CDR3 is TGTGCCAGCAGCACGTTGCTAGGGGGCTACACCTTC. It is translated as CASSTLLGGYTF.

The chain links TRBV28 to TRBJ1-1; D is unresolved. The V end was cut by 8 bases, the J end by 0 bases, with 19 bases between. This CDR3 is 16 amino acids long. Germline CDR1 is MDHEN and CDR2 is SYDVKM. The CDR3: CASVVTSAGVNTEAFF. The CDR3 nucleotides are TGTGCCAGCGTTGTCACATCGGCGGGCGTGAACACTGAAGCTTTCTTT.

This clonotype showed up just a few times. This rearrangement joins TRBV7-2 to TRBJ2-3, with D perhaps being TRBD1 or TRBD2 (5 bases each). The CDR3 totals 16 residues. V was cut by 1 base and J by 3 bases, with 14 bases left in between. Per germline, CDR1 SGHTA and CDR2 FQGNSA. The CDR3 sequence is CASSLGPGTLTDTQYF. CDR3 coding DNA: TGTGCCAGCAGCTTAGGGCCCGGGACCCTGACAGATACGCAGTATTTT. Looking up the rest from reference TRBV7-2 and TRBJ2-3 gives the full variable domain: GAGVSQSPSNKVTEKGKDVELRCDPISGHTALYWYRQSLGQGLEFLIYFQGNSAPDKSGLPSDRFSAERTGGSVSTLTIQRTQQEDSAVYLCASSLGPGTLTDTQYFGPGTRLTVL.

A few counts support this clonotype. The chain links TRBV6-1 to TRBJ1-1; 7 positions match TRBD1. Germline values: CDR1 MNHNS, CDR2 SASEGT. With V trimmed by 8 bases and J by 6 bases, 6 bases remained unmatched. The CDR3 has 12 residues. CDR3 amino acids: CASLQGSAEAFF. The DNA for the CDR3 is TGTGCCAGCTTACAGGGGTCCGCTGAAGCTTTCTTT.

The chain links TRBV6-6 to TRBJ1-1; 8 positions agree with TRBD1. The V gene's germline CDR1 is MNHNY and CDR2 SVGAGI (reference sequence). The CDR3 is 14 amino acids. V trimming: 7 bases; J trimming: 3 bases; junction bases outside the gene matches: 7. This chain's CDR3 is CASITRGRYTEAFF. CDR3 sequence (DNA): TGTGCCAGCATCACCAGGGGGCGGTACACTGAAGCTTTCTTT.

This clonotype was seen a handful of times. The V and J genes are TRBV27 and TRBJ1-6; D gene ambiguous. This CDR3 is 12 amino acids long. The V end lost 6 bases, the J end lost 10 bases, and 10 bases lay between the germline ends. Germline CDR1 is MNHEY and CDR2 is SMNVEV (reference sequence). The CDR3 region has the DNA TGTGCCAGCAGATACACCGGGTCACCCCTCCACTTT. Its protein is CASRYTGSPLHF.

This clonotype was observed many times. The chain uses TRBV28 and TRBJ2-7; 9 nucleotides agree with TRBD2. This CDR3 is 15 amino acids long. CDR1 MDHEN and CDR2 SYDVKM come from the germline V gene. Trimming at V came to 2 bases and at J to 7 bases, leaving 9 bases not matched to a gene. Written as DNA, the CDR3 is TGTGCCAGCAGTTTAGCGCGGGGGGGCTCTGGAGAGCAGTACTTC. Translation gives CASSLARGGSGEQYF.

This clonotype appeared a few times. V and J are TRBV20-1 and TRBJ2-3; 10 bases agree with TRBD2. J gave up 4 bases and V 3 bases, and 10 bases lay outside the gene matches. The germline gives CDR1 DFQATT, CDR2 SNEGSKA (reference sequence). CDR3 length: 16 residues. CDR3 residues: CSASPGERGGPDTQYF. CDR3 bases: TGCAGTGCTAGTCCAGGAGAGCGGGGGGGCCCAGATACGCAGTATTTT.

Many counts were recorded for this clonotype. The rearrangement uses TRBV12-3 or TRBV12-4 and TRBJ2-2; D is perhaps TRBD1 (6 bases). V was cut by 4 bases and J by 4 bases, with 13 bases left in between. This CDR3 is 15 amino acids long. In nucleotides, the CDR3 is TGTGCCAGCAGTTACCACCAGGGGTCCACCGGGGAGCTGTTTTTT. Translating gives CASSYHQGSTGELFF.

This clonotype was counted between two and nine times. CDR3 region: CASSFSGTGREKLFF. CDR3 sequence (DNA): TGTGCCAGCAGTTTCTCGGGGACAGGCCGTGAAAAACTGTTTTTT. The J gene is TRBJ1-4, the V gene TRBV12-3 or TRBV12-4; 8 bases map to TRBD1. Trimming cost V 3 bases and J 7 bases; bases outside gene matches: 7. The CDR3 has 15 residues.

This clonotype showed up many times. The chain has TRBV7-6 and TRBJ1-4; D is uncertain. The germline gives CDR1 SGHVS, CDR2 FNYEAQ. Trimming stripped 0 bases from V and 4 bases from J, with 6 bases between. The CDR3 totals 14 residues. The CDR3 region has the DNA TGTGCCAGCAGCTTAGCACAGCTTAATGAAAAACTGTTTTTT. Translated, it gives CASSLAQLNEKLFF.

The rearrangement joins TRBV6-5 to TRBJ2-1; 8 bases map to TRBD1. The CDR3 has 14 residues. V was pared by 2 bases and J by 3 bases, with 0 bases of the junction left unmatched. Germline CDR1 and CDR2: MNHEY and SVGAGI. CDR3 sequence reads: CASSYGQGYNEQFF. As DNA, the CDR3 is TGTGCCAGCAGTTACGGACAGGGCTACAATGAGCAGTTCTTC.

The chain carries TRBV7-6 and TRBJ2-3; no clear D gene. CDR3 size: 15 residues. V shed 1 base and J shed 3 bases, with 11 bases lying between them. Germline CDR1 SGHVS, CDR2 FNYEAQ. In DNA form, the CDR3 reads TGTGCCAGCAGCTTAGATCCAGGAATTACAGATACGCAGTATTTT. Translated: CASSLDPGITDTQYF.

The chain is built from TRBV24-1 and TRBJ2-2; D gene unclear. Trimming removed 4 bases at V and 9 bases at J, with 5 bases between. Germline CDR1 KGHDR, CDR2 SFDVKD. This CDR3 is 11 amino acids long. CDR3 bases: TGTGCCACCAGTGACCACAGGGAGCTGTTTTTT. Its protein is CATSDHRELFF.

At least ten counts were recorded for this clonotype. The chain recombines TRBV7-9 with TRBJ2-3; D unclear. Germline V CDR1 and CDR2: SEHNR, FQNEAQ (reference sequence). This CDR3 has 11 residues. V lost 0 bases, J lost 5 bases, and 0 bases lay in between. CDR3 DNA: TGTGCCAGCAGCTTAGCAGATACGCAGTATTTT. This codes for CASSLADTQYF.